This TCR beta chain stems from a study of blood T cell repertoires in COVID-19. Method: immunoSEQ multiplex PCR; TCRdb's copy keeps in-frame clones and lacks some. The repertoire holds more than 150,000 clones, with approximately 90% as singletons. In its sample, this clone was seen a few times. Trimming removed 3 bases from V and 6 bases from J, with 18 bases in between. Looked up from germline, CDR1 is SGDLS and CDR2 is YYNGEE. The CDR3 has 15 residues. The genes are TRBV9 and TRBJ1-2; TRBD1 might be the D (5 bases). Sequenced sample: peripheral blood. The origin of this receptor is a woman aged 70 to 79 with COVID-19, enrolled during active disease. The CDR3 bases are TGTGCCAGCAGCGAGACAGCTAAAAAAAGTCATGGCTACACCTTC. Amino acid sequence: CASSETAKKSHGYTF.